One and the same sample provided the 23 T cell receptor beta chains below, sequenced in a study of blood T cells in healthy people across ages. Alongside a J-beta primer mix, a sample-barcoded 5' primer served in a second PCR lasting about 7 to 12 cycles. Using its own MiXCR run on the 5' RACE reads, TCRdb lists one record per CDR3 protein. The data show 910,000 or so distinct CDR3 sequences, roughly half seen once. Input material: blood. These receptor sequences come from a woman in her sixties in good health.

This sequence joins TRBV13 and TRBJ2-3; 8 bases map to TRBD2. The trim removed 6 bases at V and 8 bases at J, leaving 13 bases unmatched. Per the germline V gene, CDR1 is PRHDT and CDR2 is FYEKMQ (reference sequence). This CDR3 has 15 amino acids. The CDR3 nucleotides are TGTGCCAGCAGTAATGCGGGGGGCCGGGGTAGTACGCAGTATTTT. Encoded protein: CASSNAGGRGSTQYF.

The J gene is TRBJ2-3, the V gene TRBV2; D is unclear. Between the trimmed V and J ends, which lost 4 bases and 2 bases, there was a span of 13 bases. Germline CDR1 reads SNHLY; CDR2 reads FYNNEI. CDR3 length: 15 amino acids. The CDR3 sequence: CASSGAAPYTDTQYF. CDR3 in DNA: TGTGCCAGCAGTGGTGCAGCGCCCTACACAGATACGCAGTATTTT.

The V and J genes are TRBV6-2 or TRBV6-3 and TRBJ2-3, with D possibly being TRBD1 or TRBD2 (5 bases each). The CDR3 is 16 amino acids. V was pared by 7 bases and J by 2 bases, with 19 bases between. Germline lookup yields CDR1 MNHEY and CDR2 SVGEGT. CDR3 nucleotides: TGTGCCAGCACCCCGGGGCCGCGGAGGCCCACAGATACGCAGTATTTT. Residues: CASTPGPRRPTDTQYF.

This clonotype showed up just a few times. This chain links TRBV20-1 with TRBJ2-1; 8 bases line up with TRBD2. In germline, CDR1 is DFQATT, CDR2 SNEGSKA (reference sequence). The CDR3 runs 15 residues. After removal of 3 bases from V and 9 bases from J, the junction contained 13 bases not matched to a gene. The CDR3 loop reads CSASPREGRRIEQFF. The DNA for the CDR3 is TGCAGTGCTAGTCCACGGGAGGGCCGAAGAATTGAGCAGTTCTTC.

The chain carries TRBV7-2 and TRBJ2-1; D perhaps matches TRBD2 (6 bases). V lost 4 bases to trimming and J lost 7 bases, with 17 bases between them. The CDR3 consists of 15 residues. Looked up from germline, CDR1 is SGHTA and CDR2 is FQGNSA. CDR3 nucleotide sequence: TGTGCCAGCAGCTCTGGGACTTATGTTCGAAATGAGCAGTTCTTC. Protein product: CASSSGTYVRNEQFF.

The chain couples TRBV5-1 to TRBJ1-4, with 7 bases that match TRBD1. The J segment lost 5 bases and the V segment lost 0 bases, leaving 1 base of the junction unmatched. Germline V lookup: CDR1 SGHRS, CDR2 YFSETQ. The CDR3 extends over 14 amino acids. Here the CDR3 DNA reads TGCGCCAGCAGCTTGGTAGGGGGCAATGAAAAACTGTTTTTT. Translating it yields CASSLVGGNEKLFF.

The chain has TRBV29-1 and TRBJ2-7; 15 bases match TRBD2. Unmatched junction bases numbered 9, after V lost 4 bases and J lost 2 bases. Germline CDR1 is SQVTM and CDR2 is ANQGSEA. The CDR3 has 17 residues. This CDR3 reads CSVAGLAGGPLAYEQYF. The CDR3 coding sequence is TGCAGCGTTGCCGGACTAGCGGGAGGGCCCCTGGCCTACGAGCAGTACTTC.

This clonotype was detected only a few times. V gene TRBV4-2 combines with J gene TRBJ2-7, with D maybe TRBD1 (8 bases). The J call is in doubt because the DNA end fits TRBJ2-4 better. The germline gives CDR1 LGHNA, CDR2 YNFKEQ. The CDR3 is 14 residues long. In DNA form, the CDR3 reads TGTGCCAGCAGCCATACAGGGGGGGAGAACATTCAGTACTTC. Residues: CASSHTGGENIQYF.

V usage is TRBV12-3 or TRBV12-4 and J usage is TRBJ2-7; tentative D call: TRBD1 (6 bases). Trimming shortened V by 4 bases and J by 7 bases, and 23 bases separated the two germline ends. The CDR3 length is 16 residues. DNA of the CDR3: TGTGCCAGCAGTTCACCCCAGGGGTTCCAATTCGATGAGCAGTACTTC. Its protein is CASSSPQGFQFDEQYF.

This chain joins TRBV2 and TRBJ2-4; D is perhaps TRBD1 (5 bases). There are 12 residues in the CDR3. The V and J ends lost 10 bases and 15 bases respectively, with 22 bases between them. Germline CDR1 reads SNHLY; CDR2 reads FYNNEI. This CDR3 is CATADKNYERYF. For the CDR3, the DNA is TGTGCCACTGCGGACAAGAACTACGAGCGGTACTTC.

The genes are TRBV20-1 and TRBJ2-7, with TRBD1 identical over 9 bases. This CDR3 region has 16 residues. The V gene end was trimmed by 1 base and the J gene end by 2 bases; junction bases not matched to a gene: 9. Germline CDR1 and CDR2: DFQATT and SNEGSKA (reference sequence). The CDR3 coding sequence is TGCAGTGCTAGAGCTACAGGACAGGGGATTCCCTACGAGCAGTACTTC. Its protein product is CSARATGQGIPYEQYF.

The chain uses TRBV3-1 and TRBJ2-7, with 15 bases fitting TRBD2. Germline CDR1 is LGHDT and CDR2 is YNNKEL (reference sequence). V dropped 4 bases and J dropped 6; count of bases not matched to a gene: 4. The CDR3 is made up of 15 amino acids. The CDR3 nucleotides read TGTGCCAGCAGCCTGGGGACTAGCGGGAGGTTCGAGCAGTACTTC. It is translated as CASSLGTSGRFEQYF.

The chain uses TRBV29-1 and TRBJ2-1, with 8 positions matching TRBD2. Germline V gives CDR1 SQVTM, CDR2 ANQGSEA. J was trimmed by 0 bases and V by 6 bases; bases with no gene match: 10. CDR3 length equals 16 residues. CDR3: CSVGTSGRSSYNEQFF. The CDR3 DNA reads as TGCAGCGTGGGAACTAGCGGACGTAGCTCCTACAATGAGCAGTTCTTC.

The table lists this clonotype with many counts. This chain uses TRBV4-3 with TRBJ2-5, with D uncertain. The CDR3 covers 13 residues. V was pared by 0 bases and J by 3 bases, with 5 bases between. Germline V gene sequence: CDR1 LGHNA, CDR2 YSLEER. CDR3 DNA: TGCGCCAGCAGCCAAGATTTTAAAGAGACCCAGTACTTC. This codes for CASSQDFKETQYF.

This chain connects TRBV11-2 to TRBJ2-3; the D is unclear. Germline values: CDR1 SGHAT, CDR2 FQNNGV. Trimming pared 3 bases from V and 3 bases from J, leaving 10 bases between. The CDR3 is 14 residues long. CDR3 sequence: CASSFSRRTDTQYF. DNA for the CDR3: TGTGCCAGCAGCTTTTCTCGTAGGACAGATACGCAGTATTTT.

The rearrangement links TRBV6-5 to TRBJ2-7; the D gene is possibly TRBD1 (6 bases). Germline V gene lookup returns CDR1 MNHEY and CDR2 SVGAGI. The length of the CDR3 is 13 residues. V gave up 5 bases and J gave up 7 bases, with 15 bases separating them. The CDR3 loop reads CASSGTSSGEQYF. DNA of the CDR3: TGTGCCAGCAGTGGGACAAGTTCGGGGGAGCAGTACTTC.

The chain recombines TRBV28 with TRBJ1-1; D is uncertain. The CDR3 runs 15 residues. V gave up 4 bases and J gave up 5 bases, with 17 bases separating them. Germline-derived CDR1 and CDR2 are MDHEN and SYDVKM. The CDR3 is CASSWTEIPRTEAFF. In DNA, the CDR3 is TGTGCCAGCAGTTGGACGGAAATACCAAGGACTGAAGCTTTCTTT.

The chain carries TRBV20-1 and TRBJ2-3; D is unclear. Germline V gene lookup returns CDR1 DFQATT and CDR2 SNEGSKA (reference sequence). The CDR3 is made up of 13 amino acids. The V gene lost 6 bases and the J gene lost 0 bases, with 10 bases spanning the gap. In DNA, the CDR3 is TGCAGTGCGAGACACCATAGCACAGATACGCAGTATTTT. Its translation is CSARHHSTDTQYF.

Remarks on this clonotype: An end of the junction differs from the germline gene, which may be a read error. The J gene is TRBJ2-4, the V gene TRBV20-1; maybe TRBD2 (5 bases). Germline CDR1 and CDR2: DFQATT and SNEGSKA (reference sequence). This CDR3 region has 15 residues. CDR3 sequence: CSATPVSLAKTIQYF. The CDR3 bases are TGCAGTGCGACCCCGGTGTCCCTAGCCAAAACCATTCAGTACTTC.

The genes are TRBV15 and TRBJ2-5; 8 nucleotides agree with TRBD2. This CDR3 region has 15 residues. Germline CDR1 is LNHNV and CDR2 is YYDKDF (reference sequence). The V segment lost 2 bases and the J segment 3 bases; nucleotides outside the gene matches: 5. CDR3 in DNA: TGTGCCACCAGCAGATCTGCGGGGGGCGAAGAGACCCAGTACTTC. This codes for CATSRSAGGEETQYF.

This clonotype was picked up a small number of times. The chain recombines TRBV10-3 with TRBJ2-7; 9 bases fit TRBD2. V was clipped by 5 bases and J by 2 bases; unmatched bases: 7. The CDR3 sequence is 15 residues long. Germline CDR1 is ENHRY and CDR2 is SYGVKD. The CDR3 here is CAISYIAGDTYEQYF. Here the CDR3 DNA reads TGTGCCATCAGTTATATAGCGGGAGACACCTACGAGCAGTACTTC.

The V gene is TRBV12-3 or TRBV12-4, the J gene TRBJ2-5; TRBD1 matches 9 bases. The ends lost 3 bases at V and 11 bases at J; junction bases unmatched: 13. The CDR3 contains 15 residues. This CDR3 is CASSFHGTGPYGQYF. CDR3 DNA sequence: TGTGCCAGCAGTTTTCACGGGACAGGGCCTTATGGGCAGTACTTC.

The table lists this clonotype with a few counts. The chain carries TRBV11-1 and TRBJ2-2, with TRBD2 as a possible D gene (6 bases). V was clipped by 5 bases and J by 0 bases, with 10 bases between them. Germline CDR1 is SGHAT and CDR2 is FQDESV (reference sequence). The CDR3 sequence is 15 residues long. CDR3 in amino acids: CASSKGLPNTGELFF. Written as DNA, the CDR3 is TGTGCCAGCAGCAAGGGACTTCCGAACACCGGGGAGCTGTTTTTT.